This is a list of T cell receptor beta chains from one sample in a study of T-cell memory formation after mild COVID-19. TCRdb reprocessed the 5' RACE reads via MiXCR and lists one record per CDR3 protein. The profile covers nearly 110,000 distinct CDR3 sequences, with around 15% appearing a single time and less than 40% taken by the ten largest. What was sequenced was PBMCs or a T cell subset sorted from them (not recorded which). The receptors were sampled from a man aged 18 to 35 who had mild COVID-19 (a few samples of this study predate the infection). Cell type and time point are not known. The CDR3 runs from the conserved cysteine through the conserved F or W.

CASSNRTRVGSPEAFF,TRBJ1-1,TRBV19
CASSPTGGDEQYF,TRBJ2-7,TRBV7-6
CASGLGGSNNEQFF,TRBJ2-1,TRBV12-5
CSVVAGSSYNEQFF,TRBJ2-1,TRBV29-1
CASSLALGVQYF,TRBJ2-4,TRBV7-9
CSVEQLAGGQETQYF,TRBJ2-5,TRBV29-1
CASSMVFDSSYEQYF,TRBJ2-7,TRBV19
CASSLTENIQYF,TRBJ2-4,TRBV13
CASSGRLAGGHEQFF,TRBJ2-1,TRBV4-1
CASSLARGRDTQYF,TRBJ2-3,TRBV11-1
CASGSYQGAHGELFF,TRBJ2-2,TRBV12-5
CASSDYIAGASTDTQYF,TRBJ2-3,TRBV2
CASKTDRGRGNTIYF,TRBJ1-3,TRBV2
CSARMGYRDGYTF,TRBJ1-2,TRBV20-1
CASSVGAGRGTGELFF,TRBJ2-2,TRBV9